This T cell receptor beta chain was recorded in a study of cytomegalovirus exposure and HLA in healthy donors. The study's findings and limits: Under in vitro conditions, a few CMV-associated chains were confirmed as specific for CMV antigens. Being productive about 90% or about 30% of the time was typical of most TCR beta V segments in an earlier analysis.

Vbeta (60) and Jbeta (13) primers were used in the PCR. Assay used: immunoSEQ multiplex PCR; TCRdb lists only in-frame clones, some missing. The repertoire holds under 150,000 clones, 75% to 85% seen once, with 2.4% in the top ten. Germline V gene sequence: CDR1 SQVTM, CDR2 ANQGSEA. The CDR3 is made up of 12 amino acids. Trimming removed 4 bases at V and 0 bases at J, with 6 bases between. Note on this clone: Its target is unknown.

The specimen was PBMCs. This clonotype was sampled from a man aged 45-60 years in good health and CMV-seronegative. The chain has TRBV29-1 and TRBJ1-1; D gene ambiguous. The CDR3 DNA reads TGCAGCGTTGTACAGTTGAACACTGAAGCTTTCTTT. Protein: CSVVQLNTEAFF.